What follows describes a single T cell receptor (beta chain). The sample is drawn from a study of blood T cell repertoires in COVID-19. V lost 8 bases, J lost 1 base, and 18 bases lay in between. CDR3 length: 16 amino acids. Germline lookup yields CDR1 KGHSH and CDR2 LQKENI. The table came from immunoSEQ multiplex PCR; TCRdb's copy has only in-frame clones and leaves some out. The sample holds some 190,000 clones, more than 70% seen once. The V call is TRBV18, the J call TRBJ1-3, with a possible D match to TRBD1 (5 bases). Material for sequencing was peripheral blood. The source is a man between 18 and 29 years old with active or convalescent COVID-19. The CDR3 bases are TGTGCCAGCACCGACCCTAACAGGCGTTCTGGAAACACCATATATTTT. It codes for CASTDPNRRSGNTIYF.